This T cell receptor beta chain was identified in a study of cytomegalovirus exposure and HLA in healthy donors. Study at large: From HLA-typed donors, an early data release held tens of millions of unique TCRs. General study points: It was only CMV serostatus that was available as immune exposure information. Associated with cytomegalovirus, according to the listing, were some 180 TCR beta chains.

Turning to this clone: Antigen specificity is unknown.

PCR primers comprised 60 Vbeta and 13 Jbeta primers. Clones were read by immunoSEQ multiplex PCR, and TCRdb kept only the in-frame ones, dropping some. The sample has 150,000 to 200,000 clones, about four fifths seen once. Germline V lookup: CDR1 SGHRS, CDR2 YFSETQ. After removal of 4 bases from V and 2 bases from J, the junction contained 12 bases not matched to a gene. The CDR3 spans 18 residues. The sequence derives from a male donor in good health and CMV-seronegative. The V and J genes are TRBV5-1 and TRBJ2-2, with 9 bases matching TRBD1. Sequencing input: PBMCs. The CDR3 bases are TGCGCCAGCAGCCCGAAACCACAGGGGGCGAGTAACACCGGGGAGCTGTTTTTT. Translating it yields CASSPKPQGASNTGELFF.